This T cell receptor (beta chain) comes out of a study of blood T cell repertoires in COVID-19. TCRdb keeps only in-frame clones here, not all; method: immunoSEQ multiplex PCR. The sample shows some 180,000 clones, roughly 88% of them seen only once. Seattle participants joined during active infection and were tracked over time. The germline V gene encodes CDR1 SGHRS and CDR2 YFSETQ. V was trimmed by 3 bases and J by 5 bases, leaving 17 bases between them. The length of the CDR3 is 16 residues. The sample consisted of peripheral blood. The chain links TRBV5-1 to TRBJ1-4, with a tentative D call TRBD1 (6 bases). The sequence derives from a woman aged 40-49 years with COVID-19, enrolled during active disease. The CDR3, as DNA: TGCGCCAGCAGCTCCAGGGGAGGGGACCAAAATGAAAAACTGTTTTTT. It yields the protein CASSSRGGDQNEKLFF.